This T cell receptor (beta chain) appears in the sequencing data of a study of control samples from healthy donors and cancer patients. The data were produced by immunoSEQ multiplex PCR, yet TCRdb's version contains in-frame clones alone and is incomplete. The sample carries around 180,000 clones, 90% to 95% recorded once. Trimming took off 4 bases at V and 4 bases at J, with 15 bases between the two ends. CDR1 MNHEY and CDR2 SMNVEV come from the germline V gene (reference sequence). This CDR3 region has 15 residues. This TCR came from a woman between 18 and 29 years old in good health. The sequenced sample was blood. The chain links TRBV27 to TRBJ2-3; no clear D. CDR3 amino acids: CASSSGLKAPDTQYF. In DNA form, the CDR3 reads TGTGCCAGCAGTTCAGGTCTAAAGGCCCCAGATACGCAGTATTTT.